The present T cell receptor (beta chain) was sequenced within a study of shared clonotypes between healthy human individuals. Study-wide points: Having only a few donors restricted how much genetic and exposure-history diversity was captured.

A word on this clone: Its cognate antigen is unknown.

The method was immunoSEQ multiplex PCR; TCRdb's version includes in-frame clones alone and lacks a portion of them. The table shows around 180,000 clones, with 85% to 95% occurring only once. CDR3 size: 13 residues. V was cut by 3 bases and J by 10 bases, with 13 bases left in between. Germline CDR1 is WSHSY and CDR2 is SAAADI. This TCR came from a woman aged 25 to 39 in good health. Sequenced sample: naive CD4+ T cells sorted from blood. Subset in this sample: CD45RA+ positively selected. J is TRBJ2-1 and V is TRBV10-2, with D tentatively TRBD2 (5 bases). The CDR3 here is CASSERTPMEQFF. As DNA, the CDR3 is TGCGCCAGCAGTGAAAGGACTCCAATGGAGCAGTTCTTC.